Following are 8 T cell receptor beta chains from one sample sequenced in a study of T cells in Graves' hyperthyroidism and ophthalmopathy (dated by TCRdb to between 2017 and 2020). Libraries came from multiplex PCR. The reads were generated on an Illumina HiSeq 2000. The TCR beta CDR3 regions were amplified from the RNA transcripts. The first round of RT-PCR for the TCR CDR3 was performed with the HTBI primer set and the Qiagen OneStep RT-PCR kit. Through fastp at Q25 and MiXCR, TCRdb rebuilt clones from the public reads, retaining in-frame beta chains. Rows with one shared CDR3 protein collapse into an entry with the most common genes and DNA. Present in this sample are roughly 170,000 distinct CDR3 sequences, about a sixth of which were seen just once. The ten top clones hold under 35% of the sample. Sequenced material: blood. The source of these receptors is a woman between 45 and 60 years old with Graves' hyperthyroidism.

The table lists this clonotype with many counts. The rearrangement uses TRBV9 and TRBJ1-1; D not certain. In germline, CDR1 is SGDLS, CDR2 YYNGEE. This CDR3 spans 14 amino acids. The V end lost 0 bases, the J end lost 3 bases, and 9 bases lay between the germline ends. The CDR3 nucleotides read TGTGCCAGCAGCGTAGCCGACACGTACACTGAAGCTTTCTTT. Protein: CASSVADTYTEAFF.

The CDR3 here is CASRDGGPNTEAFF. CDR3 DNA: TGTGCCAGCAGGGACGGAGGCCCCAACACTGAAGCTTTCTTT. This sequence joins TRBV28 and TRBJ1-1; no firm D call. Germline CDR1 and CDR2: MDHEN and SYDVKM. Trimming removed 6 bases from V and 2 bases from J, with 13 bases in between. This CDR3 is 14 amino acids long.

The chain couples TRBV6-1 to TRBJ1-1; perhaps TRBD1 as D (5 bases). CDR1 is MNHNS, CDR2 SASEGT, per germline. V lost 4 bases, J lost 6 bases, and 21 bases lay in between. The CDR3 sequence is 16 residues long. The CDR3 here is CASSVTPPTTGAEAFF. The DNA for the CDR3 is TGTGCCAGCAGTGTCACCCCCCCCACCACAGGTGCTGAAGCTTTCTTT.

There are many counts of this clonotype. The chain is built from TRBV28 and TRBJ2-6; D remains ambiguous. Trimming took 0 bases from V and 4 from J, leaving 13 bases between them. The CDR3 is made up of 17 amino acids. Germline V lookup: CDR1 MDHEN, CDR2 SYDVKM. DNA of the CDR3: TGTGCCAGCAGTTTATGGGGCCGTAGCTCCGGGGCCAACGTCCTGACTTTC. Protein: CASSLWGRSSGANVLTF. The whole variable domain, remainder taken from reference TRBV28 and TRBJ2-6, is DVKVTQSSRYLVKRTGEKVFLECVQDMDHENMFWYRQDPGLGLRLIYFSYDVKMKEKGDIPEGYSVSREKKERFSLILESASTNQTSMYLCASSLWGRSSGANVLTFGAGSRLTVL.

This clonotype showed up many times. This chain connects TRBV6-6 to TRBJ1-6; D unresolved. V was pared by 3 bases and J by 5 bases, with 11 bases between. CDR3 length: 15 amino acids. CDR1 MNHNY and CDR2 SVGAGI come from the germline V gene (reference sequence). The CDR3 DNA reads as TGTGCCAGCAGTTATTCGGGGAACGATAATTCACCCCTCCACTTT. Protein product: CASSYSGNDNSPLHF.

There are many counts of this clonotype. CDR3 loop: CASSPDGYNEQFF. CDR3 sequence (DNA): TGTGCCAGCAGCCCCGACGGGTACAATGAGCAGTTCTTC. V usage is TRBV7-9 and J usage is TRBJ2-1; D uncertain. Germline CDR1 is SEHNR and CDR2 is FQNEAQ (reference sequence). The CDR3 is 13 amino acids. V was shortened by 5 bases and J by 4 bases, with 9 bases between the two germline ends.

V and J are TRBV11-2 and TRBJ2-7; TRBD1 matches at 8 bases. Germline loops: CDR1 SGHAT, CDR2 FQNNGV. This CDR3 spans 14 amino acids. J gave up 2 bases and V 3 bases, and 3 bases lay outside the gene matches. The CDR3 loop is CASSFTGGAYEQYF. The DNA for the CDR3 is TGTGCCAGCAGCTTCACAGGGGGAGCCTACGAGCAGTACTTC. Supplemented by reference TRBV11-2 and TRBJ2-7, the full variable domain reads EAGVAQSPRYKIIEKRQSVAFWCNPISGHATLYWYQQILGQGPKLLIQFQNNGVVDDSQLPKDRFSAERLKGVDSTLKIQPAKLEDSAVYLCASSFTGGAYEQYFGPGTRLTVT.

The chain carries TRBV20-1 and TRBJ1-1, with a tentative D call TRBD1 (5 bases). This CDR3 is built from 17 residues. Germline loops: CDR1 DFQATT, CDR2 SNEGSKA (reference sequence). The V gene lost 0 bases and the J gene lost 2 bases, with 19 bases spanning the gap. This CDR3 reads CSARDRARALSNTEAFF. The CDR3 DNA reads TGCAGTGCTAGAGATCGAGCCAGGGCTTTATCTAACACTGAAGCTTTCTTT.